The 24 T cell receptor beta chains listed next were all sequenced from one sample in a study of T cell repertoires in cytomegalovirus infection. TCRdb reprocessed the reads with MiXCR, giving one entry per CDR3 protein. Among fewer than 900,000 distinct CDR3 sequences listed, almost 30% were seen once. Their recognized antigens are unknown. The sequenced sample was cultured CD8+ T cells from PBMCs, obtained from culture after CMV antigen stimulation. These TCRs come from a human donor in good health (CMV status not recorded). Some clones in this sample may be carry-over from other donors' samples.

This chain connects TRBV6-5 to TRBJ2-1; 10 nucleotides align to TRBD1. The CDR3 has 16 amino acids. The J segment lost 12 bases and the V segment lost 4 bases, leaving 15 bases of the junction unmatched. Germline V gene lookup returns CDR1 MNHEY and CDR2 SVGAGI. The CDR3 coding sequence is TGTGCCAGCAGTTCCTCCGGGACAGGGGTCGCCTTGGGGCAGTTCTTC. Its protein product is CASSSSGTGVALGQFF.

CDR3 residues: CASSEPGILYGYTF. CDR3 in DNA: TGTGCCAGCAGTGAGCCAGGAATTCTCTATGGCTACACCTTC. V and J are TRBV6-1 and TRBJ1-2, with no clear D. Germline CDR1 reads MNHNS; CDR2 reads SASEGT. The CDR3 is 14 amino acids. Between the trimmed V and J ends, which lost 3 bases and 4 bases, there was a span of 12 bases.

The chain couples TRBV6-1 to TRBJ2-1; D is uncertain. Trimming pared 2 bases from V and 0 bases from J, leaving 11 bases between. CDR1 is MNHNS, CDR2 SASEGT, per germline. The CDR3 has 16 amino acids. The CDR3 sequence is CASSEHAQSSYNEQFF. For the CDR3, the DNA is TGTGCCAGCAGTGAACACGCACAGAGCTCCTACAATGAGCAGTTCTTC.

This clonotype was seen a few times. The rearrangement joins TRBV12-3 or TRBV12-4 to TRBJ2-1; TRBD1 aligns across 8 bases. The ends lost 6 bases at V and 2 bases at J; junction bases unmatched: 6. This CDR3 spans 15 amino acids. The CDR3 region has the DNA TGTGCCAGCAGCTATGGGACAGGAGCCTACAATGAGCAGTTCTTC. Residues: CASSYGTGAYNEQFF.

V and J are TRBV12-3 or TRBV12-4 and TRBJ2-3, with a tentative D call TRBD2 (6 bases). With 5 bases removed from V and 5 bases from J, the gap between germline ends came to 20 bases. CDR3 length: 16 amino acids. The CDR3 region is CASSLRLEGTGDTQYF. CDR3 sequence (DNA): TGTGCCAGCAGTCTCCGACTAGAGGGGACGGGAGATACGCAGTATTTT.

The chain couples TRBV19 to TRBJ2-1; 7 nucleotides align to TRBD2. The CDR3 has 16 amino acids. J lost 4 bases, V lost 7 bases, and 13 bases had no gene match. Germline lookup yields CDR1 LNHDA and CDR2 SQIVND (reference sequence). The CDR3 DNA is TGTGCCAGTACTCCACAAAGCGGGGTCGAATACAATGAGCAGTTCTTC. Translation: CASTPQSGVEYNEQFF.

This clonotype appeared many times. The chain has TRBV7-2 and TRBJ2-7; 7 nucleotides agree with TRBD2. J gave up 4 bases and V 4 bases, and 7 bases lay outside the gene matches. The germline V gene encodes CDR1 SGHTA and CDR2 FQGNSA. CDR3 length: 14 amino acids. CDR3 bases: TGTGCCAGCAGCTCTCGCTGGGGGGGGTACGAGCAGTACGTC. Translating gives CASSSRWGGYEQYV.

CDR3 coding DNA: TGTGCCAGCAGCTTTTCATCAACAGGGGGGGACTTGTATCAGCCCCAGCATTTT. Protein sequence: CASSFSSTGGDLYQPQHF. The rearrangement uses TRBV7-9 and TRBJ1-5; 8 bases line up with TRBD1. V was clipped by 3 bases and J by 5 bases; unmatched bases: 15. Germline V gene lookup returns CDR1 SEHNR and CDR2 FQNEAQ (reference sequence). The CDR3 spans 18 residues.

This clonotype was detected only a few times. V and J are TRBV7-9 and TRBJ2-7, with TRBD2 matching over 7 bases. The V gene end was trimmed by 5 bases and the J gene end by 6 bases; junction bases not matched to a gene: 7. The CDR3 spans 13 residues. Germline values: CDR1 SEHNR, CDR2 FQNEAQ (reference sequence). The CDR3 DNA sequence: TGTGCCAGCAGCCCCTCGACGGGGGGCGAGCAGTACGTC. Encoded protein: CASSPSTGGEQYV.

This clonotype showed up just a few times. This rearrangement joins TRBV4-1 to TRBJ2-6; the D is unclear. The CDR3 runs to 14 residues. V was shortened by 6 bases and J by 0 bases, with 6 bases between the two germline ends. Germline V gene data show CDR1 as MGHRA and CDR2 as YSYEKL. The CDR3 bases are TGCGCCAGCAGGCTAGACTCTGGGGCCAACGTCCTGACTTTC. This sequence encodes CASRLDSGANVLTF.

As regards this clonotype: At one boundary the junction diverges from the germline segment, which might be a read error. This chain links TRBV7-6 with TRBJ2-1, with D unclear. Germline-derived CDR1 and CDR2 are SGHVS and FNYEAQ. The CDR3 spans 15 residues. CDR3 amino acids: CASSLNSNAYNEQFF. CDR3 coding DNA: TGTGCTAGCAGCTTAAACTCTAACGCCTACAATGAGCAGTTCTTC.

The chain joins TRBV27 to TRBJ1-2, with a weak D call TRBD1 (6 bases). CDR1 MNHEY and CDR2 SMNVEV come from the germline V gene (reference sequence). V was trimmed by 0 bases and J by 8 bases, leaving 10 bases between them. The CDR3 contains 13 residues. CDR3 amino acids: CASSLSIQGGYTF. The CDR3 DNA reads TGTGCCAGCAGTTTATCGATCCAGGGGGGCTACACCTTC.

This chain's CDR3 is CASELGGGSGEQFF. The DNA of the CDR3 is TGTGCCAGCGAACTTGGCGGGGGGTCGGGTGAGCAGTTCTTC. This sequence joins TRBV27 and TRBJ2-1; 8 nucleotides match TRBD2. Germline V lookup: CDR1 MNHEY, CDR2 SMNVEV (reference sequence). The V and J ends lost 8 bases and 9 bases, in that order; junction bases with no gene match: 12. This CDR3 has 14 amino acids.

The V and J genes are TRBV7-6 and TRBJ2-1; D possibly corresponds to TRBD1 (6 bases). Trimming pared 5 bases from V and 5 bases from J, leaving 19 bases between. The CDR3 is 16 residues long. Per the germline V gene, CDR1 is SGHVS and CDR2 is FNYEAQ. The DNA for the CDR3 is TGTGCCAGCAGCCCACAGGGTTGGCTAGGCGACAATGAGCAGTTCTTC. It yields the protein CASSPQGWLGDNEQFF.

This clonotype came up a few times. This chain connects TRBV4-1 to TRBJ1-6; D is possibly TRBD1 (6 bases). CDR3 length: 17 residues. Looked up from germline, CDR1 is MGHRA and CDR2 is YSYEKL. Trimming removed 4 bases at V and 5 bases at J, with 18 bases between. The CDR3 region is CASSLGQLGNNNSPLHF. In DNA form, the CDR3 reads TGCGCCAGCAGCCTCGGACAGCTTGGGAATAATAATTCACCCCTCCACTTT.

The table lists this clonotype with a few counts. V gene TRBV7-9 combines with J gene TRBJ2-6, with D perhaps TRBD2 (5 bases). The CDR3 consists of 17 residues. The V and J ends lost 4 bases and 0 bases respectively, with 13 bases between them. The germline gives CDR1 SEHNR, CDR2 FQNEAQ (reference sequence). CDR3 nucleotide sequence: TGTGCCAGCAGCTCAAGCGGAGGTAGCTCTGGGGCCAACGTCCTGACTTTC. Its translation: CASSSSGGSSGANVLTF.

The chain employs TRBV5-4 and TRBJ1-4; D is perhaps TRBD1 (6 bases). The V and J ends lost 0 bases and 6 bases respectively, with 18 bases between them. This CDR3 has 17 amino acids. In germline, CDR1 is SGHNT, CDR2 YYREEE (reference sequence). CDR3 loop: CASSLGEGGREYEKLFF. In nucleotides, the CDR3 is TGTGCCAGCAGCTTGGGCGAAGGGGGGCGCGAGTATGAAAAACTGTTTTTT.

This clonotype has more than one count but fewer than ten. The rearrangement uses TRBV7-8 and TRBJ2-3; maybe TRBD2 (5 bases). Trimming cost V 3 bases and J 0 bases, with 16 bases left between them. CDR1 SGHVS and CDR2 FQNEAQ come from the germline V gene. This CDR3 has 17 amino acids. CDR3 sequence reads: CASSFAWASLSTDTQYF. CDR3 in DNA: TGTGCCAGCAGCTTTGCCTGGGCTAGCCTCAGCACAGATACGCAGTATTTT.

The sample holds many counts of this clonotype. V usage is TRBV7-4 and J usage is TRBJ2-7; 11 bases line up with TRBD1. V lost 5 bases, J lost 6 bases, and 3 bases stayed unmatched. The CDR3 has 13 residues. Germline lookup yields CDR1 SGHVT and CDR2 SQSDAQ. The CDR3 region has the DNA TGTGCCAGCAGCCCCGGGACAGGGGGCGAGCAGTACTTC. Its translation: CASSPGTGGEQYF.

The V gene is TRBV27, the J gene TRBJ2-1; unclear D gene. CDR1 is MNHEY, CDR2 SMNVEV, per germline (reference sequence). V dropped 0 bases and J dropped 5 bases, with 8 bases sitting between them. This CDR3 spans 14 amino acids. The CDR3 region has the DNA TGTGCCAGCAGTTTATCGGGCCCCCACAATGAGCAGTTCTTC. It specifies CASSLSGPHNEQFF.

This clonotype was picked up many times. This chain joins TRBV6-1 and TRBJ1-1; D call uncertain. Germline lookup yields CDR1 MNHNS and CDR2 SASEGT. Trimming pared 6 bases from V and 1 base from J, leaving 12 bases between. The CDR3 runs 14 residues. CDR3 residues: CASRAIRENTEAFF. CDR3 DNA: TGTGCCAGCAGAGCTATAAGAGAGAACACTGAAGCTTTCTTT.

The chain is built from TRBV27 and TRBJ2-1, with 12 bases matching TRBD2. Germline CDR1 MNHEY, CDR2 SMNVEV (reference sequence). CDR3 length: 13 amino acids. The V segment lost 9 bases and the J segment 7 bases; nucleotides outside the gene matches: 4. The CDR3 DNA reads as TGTGCCAGTGTGACTAGCGGGGGAAATGAGCAGTTCTTC. Protein sequence: CASVTSGGNEQFF.

V gene TRBV19 combines with J gene TRBJ2-3, with 7 bases that match TRBD2. V was pared by 3 bases and J by 0 bases, with 6 bases of the junction left unmatched. The CDR3 is 16 residues long. Germline CDR1 and CDR2: LNHDA and SQIVND (reference sequence). The CDR3 loop reads CASSILAGDSTDTQYF. Written as DNA, the CDR3 is TGTGCCAGTAGTATCTTGGCGGGGGATAGCACAGATACGCAGTATTTT.

The gene calls are TRBV20-1 and TRBJ1-3, with a tentative D call TRBD1 (6 bases). Looked up from germline, CDR1 is DFQATT and CDR2 is SNEGSKA (reference sequence). The CDR3 totals 14 residues. Trimming stripped 3 bases from V and 4 bases from J, with 13 bases between. In DNA form, the CDR3 reads TGCAGTGCTAGGTCGGGGGGCGCGGGAAACACCATATATTTT. The encoded protein is CSARSGGAGNTIYF.